The rows below give T cell receptor beta chains drawn from one sample of a study of regulatory T cells in long-lasting Graves disease. TCRdb independently ran MiXCR on the multiplex PCR reads; one entry per CDR3 protein. The top ten hold around 30% of the sample, which has 360,000 or so distinct CDR3 sequences, roughly 20% seen once. Sequences were derived from peripheral blood mononuclear cells (PBMCs), sampled when the disease was refractory, from a patient treated with antithyroid drugs. All receptors derive from a woman aged 40 to 50 with Graves disease. The CDR3 runs from the conserved cysteine through the conserved F or W. The D gene is left open where the match is weak. Part of the rows lack a size; the others show once, few, many or a class for expanded clones.

J gene: TRBJ2-2
V gene: TRBV2
D gene: NA
clone size: many
CDR3 protein: CASSVLGQTGELFF
CDR3 DNA: TGTGCCAGCAGTGTCCTGGGGCAGACCGGGGAGCTGTTTTTT

J gene: TRBJ2-7
V gene: TRBV6-2/TRBV6-3
D gene: NA
clone size: many
CDR3 protein: CATVTTGYEQYF
CDR3 DNA: TGTGCCACCGTCACGACAGGTTACGAGCAGTACTTC

J gene: TRBJ1-1
V gene: TRBV28
D gene: TRBD1
clone size: many
CDR3 protein: CASSEWTGPNEAFF
CDR3 DNA: TGTGCCAGCAGTGAATGGACAGGACCCAATGAAGCTTTCTTT

J gene: TRBJ1-4
V gene: TRBV29-1
D gene: NA
clone size: many
CDR3 protein: CSAGQAPNEKLFF
CDR3 DNA: TGCAGCGCGGGACAAGCCCCTAATGAAAAACTGTTTTTT

J gene: TRBJ2-1
V gene: TRBV29-1
D gene: NA
clone size: NA
CDR3 protein: CSVEGLPSSYNEQFF
CDR3 DNA: TGCAGCGTTGAAGGCCTACCGAGCTCCTACAATGAGCAGTTCTTC

J gene: TRBJ1-2
V gene: TRBV28
D gene: TRBD1
clone size: NA
CDR3 protein: CASRTGQGRNYGYTF
CDR3 DNA: TGTGCCAGCAGAACCGGACAGGGCCGAAACTATGGCTACACCTTC

J gene: TRBJ1-4
V gene: TRBV12-3/TRBV12-4
D gene: NA
clone size: many
CDR3 protein: CASSLRGRTRNEKLFF
CDR3 DNA: TGTGCCAGCAGTTTAAGGGGACGGACAAGGAATGAAAAACTGTTTTTT

J gene: TRBJ2-2
V gene: TRBV12-3/TRBV12-4
D gene: NA
clone size: many
CDR3 protein: CASRHFSTGELFF
CDR3 DNA: TGTGCCAGCAGACACTTTAGTACCGGGGAGCTGTTTTTT

J gene: TRBJ2-1
V gene: TRBV29-1
D gene: NA
clone size: NA
CDR3 protein: CSVEEDFGNEQFF
CDR3 DNA: TGCAGCGTTGAGGAGGACTTTGGCAATGAGCAGTTCTTC

J gene: TRBJ1-1
V gene: TRBV10-2
D gene: NA
clone size: few
CDR3 protein: CASSAGATEAFF
CDR3 DNA: TGCGCCAGCAGTGCAGGGGCGACTGAAGCTTTCTTT

J gene: TRBJ2-4
V gene: TRBV20-1
D gene: TRBD2
clone size: NA
CDR3 protein: CSAQLAELGAFKNIQYF
CDR3 DNA: TGCAGTGCCCAGCTAGCGGAGCTTGGAGCTTTCAAAAACATTCAGTACTTC

J gene: TRBJ1-5
V gene: TRBV6-1
D gene: TRBD1
clone size: few
CDR3 protein: CATLYDRGNQPQHF
CDR3 DNA: TGTGCCACCCTGTATGACAGGGGCAATCAGCCCCAGCATTTT

J gene: TRBJ2-5
V gene: TRBV12-3/TRBV12-4
D gene: TRBD1
clone size: NA
CDR3 protein: CASAGPNRGETQYF
CDR3 DNA: TGTGCCAGCGCCGGGCCTAACAGGGGGGAGACCCAGTACTTC

J gene: TRBJ2-5
V gene: TRBV9
D gene: TRBD2
clone size: few
CDR3 protein: CASSLPVREEEETQYF
CDR3 DNA: TGTGCCAGCAGCCTTCCGGTGCGGGAGGAGGAGGAGACCCAGTACTTC

J gene: TRBJ1-1
V gene: TRBV6-2/TRBV6-3
D gene: TRBD1
clone size: few
CDR3 protein: CASSSFPGQGFGTEAFF
CDR3 DNA: TGTGCCAGCAGTTCCTTTCCGGGACAGGGATTCGGCACTGAAGCTTTCTTT

J gene: TRBJ2-5
V gene: TRBV20-1
D gene: NA
clone size: few
CDR3 protein: CSAREGYGPVIWAQYF
CDR3 DNA: TGCAGTGCTAGAGAAGGGTATGGGCCCGTTATTTGGGCCCAGTACTTC

J gene: TRBJ1-6
V gene: TRBV28
D gene: NA
clone size: NA
CDR3 protein: CASGRLTYNSPLHF
CDR3 DNA: TGTGCCAGCGGTAGGCTGACATATAATTCACCCCTCCACTTT

J gene: TRBJ2-7
V gene: TRBV20-1
D gene: NA
clone size: NA
CDR3 protein: CSARDSGSFYEQYF
CDR3 DNA: TGCAGTGCTAGAGATTCGGGAAGCTTCTACGAGCAGTACTTC

J gene: TRBJ1-4
V gene: TRBV5-6
D gene: NA
clone size: NA
CDR3 protein: CASSLGLGVPNEKLFF
CDR3 DNA: TGTGCCAGCAGCTTGGGACTGGGGGTCCCCAATGAAAAACTGTTTTTT

J gene: TRBJ1-3
V gene: TRBV28
D gene: TRBD1
clone size: few
CDR3 protein: CASSRRGQPGNTIYF
CDR3 DNA: TGTGCCAGCAGCCGGCGGGGACAGCCCGGAAACACCATATATTTT

J gene: TRBJ2-2
V gene: TRBV11-2
D gene: NA
clone size: NA
CDR3 protein: CASREDKFLAGELFF
CDR3 DNA: TGTGCCAGCAGAGAGGACAAGTTTTTGGCCGGGGAGCTGTTTTTT

J gene: TRBJ2-7
V gene: TRBV10-3
D gene: NA
clone size: NA
CDR3 protein: CAISESVGIPYEQYF
CDR3 DNA: TGTGCCATCAGTGAGTCGGTAGGGATCCCCTACGAGCAGTACTTC

J gene: TRBJ2-5
V gene: TRBV30
D gene: NA
clone size: many
CDR3 protein: CAWSGPETQYF
CDR3 DNA: TGTGCCTGGAGTGGCCCGGAGACCCAGTACTTC

J gene: TRBJ1-6
V gene: TRBV20-1
D gene: NA
clone size: once
CDR3 protein: CSARDWQRDNSPLHF
CDR3 DNA: TGCAGTGCTAGAGATTGGCAGAGGGATAATTCACCCCTCCACTTT

J gene: TRBJ2-3
V gene: TRBV28
D gene: TRBD2
clone size: NA
CDR3 protein: CASSYLGIAGTDTQYF
CDR3 DNA: TGTGCCAGCAGTTATCTCGGAATAGCGGGAACAGATACGCAGTATTTT

J gene: TRBJ1-5
V gene: TRBV20-1
D gene: NA
clone size: many
CDR3 protein: CSARQAEGPQPQHF
CDR3 DNA: TGCAGTGCTAGACAGGCAGAAGGCCCTCAGCCCCAGCATTTT